The 16 T cell receptor beta chains in this list originate from one sample, sequenced in a study of shared clonotypes between healthy human individuals. Produced via immunoSEQ multiplex PCR; TCRdb's table is partial and in-frame only. The table includes fewer than 500,000 clones, almost 80% detected once. What was sequenced was PBMCs. These TCRs come from a woman aged 35 to 49 in good health. Some clones in this sample may be carry-over from other donors' samples.

This clone has just a few counts. Other nucleotide sequences from this sample produce the same CDR3. The chain uses TRBV7-3 and TRBJ2-2; 7 nucleotides agree with TRBD1. CDR1 and CDR2 (germline): SGHTA, FQGTGA. V shed 5 bases, J shed 2 bases, and the junction held 2 bases outside the gene matches. This CDR3 is built from 14 residues. CDR3 region: CASSRDSNTGELFF. CDR3 sequence (DNA): TGTGCCAGCAGCCGGGACAGCAACACCGGGGAGCTGTTTTTT.

This chain uses TRBV28 with TRBJ1-5, with D maybe TRBD1 (5 bases). Looked up from germline, CDR1 is MDHEN and CDR2 is SYDVKM. This CDR3 is built from 15 residues. With 7 bases removed from V and 7 bases from J, the gap between germline ends came to 20 bases. The CDR3 DNA follows: TGTGCCAGCACCCCGCAATTGGGGGGTGAACAGCCCCAGCATTTT. Translation gives CASTPQLGGEQPQHF.

The gene calls are TRBV28 and TRBJ2-3, with D perhaps TRBD2 (6 bases). The germline gives CDR1 MDHEN, CDR2 SYDVKM. The V gene lost 1 base and the J gene lost 1 base, with 15 bases spanning the gap. This CDR3 has 17 residues. DNA for the CDR3: TGTGCCAGCAGTTTATCGGGGGTAGCATGGGGCACAGATACGCAGTATTTT. Translating gives CASSLSGVAWGTDTQYF.

This clone was seen only once. The genes are TRBV7-9 and TRBJ2-2; D gene uncertain. The CDR3 runs 16 residues. Deletions cut 5 bases from V and 6 bases from J, with 19 bases between. Germline V lookup: CDR1 SEHNR, CDR2 FQNEAQ (reference sequence). CDR3 amino acids: CASSPFGLQDPGELFF. The CDR3 nucleotides read TGTGCCAGCAGCCCATTTGGATTGCAGGATCCCGGGGAGCTGTTTTTT.

This clone was seen at least ten times. The chain is built from TRBV7-9 and TRBJ1-1; D remains unclear. CDR1 and CDR2 (germline): SEHNR, FQNEAQ (reference sequence). Deletions cut 3 bases from V and 6 bases from J, with 20 bases between. The CDR3 length is 16 residues. The CDR3: CASSLLEAGGRAEAFF. In DNA, the CDR3 is TGTGCCAGCAGCTTGTTAGAGGCGGGCGGCCGCGCTGAAGCTTTCTTT.

The rearrangement joins TRBV7-3 to TRBJ2-1; a possible D gene is TRBD1 (6 bases). This CDR3 has 13 amino acids. Trimming took off 2 bases at V and 7 bases at J, with 9 bases between the two ends. Per the germline V gene, CDR1 is SGHTA and CDR2 is FQGTGA. The CDR3 sequence is CASSLFQGNEQFF. In DNA, the CDR3 is TGTGCCAGCAGCTTATTTCAGGGGAATGAGCAGTTCTTC.

The V and J genes are TRBV28 and TRBJ1-4; D gene uncertain. Deletions cut 3 bases from V and 5 bases from J, with 13 bases between. This CDR3 has 15 residues. CDR1 and CDR2 from the germline V gene are MDHEN and SYDVKM. The CDR3 DNA reads as TGTGCCAGCAGTTTGCTCTCTGCGGGAAATGAAAAACTGTTTTTT. It specifies CASSLLSAGNEKLFF.

This clone was seen once. This chain joins TRBV5-4 and TRBJ2-7; TRBD1 might be the D (6 bases). The CDR3 has 14 residues. Germline V lookup: CDR1 SGHNT, CDR2 YYREEE (reference sequence). V dropped 4 bases and J dropped 0 bases, with 11 bases sitting between them. CDR3 in amino acids: CASSSTRGSYEQYF. The CDR3 nucleotides are TGTGCCAGCAGCAGTACCAGGGGCTCCTACGAGCAGTACTTC.

The chain carries TRBV5-5 and TRBJ2-1; D is possibly TRBD1 (7 bases). V lost 4 bases and J 9 bases, leaving 11 bases between the germline ends. The CDR3 loop spans 12 amino acids. Germline CDR1 is SGHKS and CDR2 is YYEKEE (reference sequence). The CDR3 reads CASSTGEVEQFF. CDR3 coding DNA: TGTGCCAGCAGCACAGGGGAGGTTGAGCAGTTCTTC.

This chain uses TRBV19 with TRBJ2-3, with 7 positions matching TRBD2. The CDR3 consists of 15 residues. V was pared by 3 bases and J by 2 bases, with 5 bases of the junction left unmatched. Germline assignment: CDR1 LNHDA and CDR2 SQIVND (reference sequence). The CDR3 reads CASSISGGNTDTQYF. DNA for the CDR3: TGTGCCAGTAGTATCTCGGGAGGAAACACAGATACGCAGTATTTT. Full variable domain (missing parts from reference TRBV19 and TRBJ2-3): DGGITQSPKYLFRKEGQNVTLSCEQNLNHDAMYWYRQDPGQGLRLIYYSQIVNDFQKGDIAEGYSVSREKKESFPLTVTSAQKNPTAFYLCASSISGGNTDTQYFGPGTRLTVL.

The chain joins TRBV7-9 to TRBJ1-1; 9 bases are shared with TRBD1. The germline V gene encodes CDR1 SEHNR and CDR2 FQNEAQ (reference sequence). The junction had 9 bases not matched to a gene; V was cut back by 4 bases and J by 6 bases. There are 15 residues in the CDR3. CDR3 amino acids: CASSYQQGAKAEAFF. The CDR3, as DNA: TGTGCCAGCAGCTACCAACAGGGGGCTAAGGCTGAAGCTTTCTTT.

The chain recombines TRBV7-8 with TRBJ2-1; D is unresolved. Trimming cost V 5 bases and J 0 bases, with 11 bases left between them. CDR1 SGHVS and CDR2 FQNEAQ come from the germline V gene. The CDR3 totals 15 residues. The CDR3 spells CASSPRNSSYNEQFF. For the CDR3, the DNA is TGTGCCAGCAGCCCCCGAAACAGCTCCTACAATGAGCAGTTCTTC. Using reference TRBV7-8 and TRBJ2-1 for the parts outside the CDR3, the full variable domain is GAGVSQSPRYKVAKRGQDVALRCDPISGHVSLFWYQQALGQGPEFLTYFQNEAQLDKSGLPSDRFFAERPEGSVSTLKIQRTQQEDSAVYLCASSPRNSSYNEQFFGPGTRLTVL.

The rearrangement links TRBV30 to TRBJ2-1; 9 bases line up with TRBD2. From germline, CDR1 is GTSNPN and CDR2 SVGIG (reference sequence). Losses at the gene ends were 0 bases for V and 5 bases for J; bases not matched to a gene: 5. The CDR3 loop spans 15 amino acids. CDR3 region: CAWSVSGRRDNEQFF. In DNA form, the CDR3 reads TGTGCCTGGAGTGTAAGCGGGAGGAGAGACAATGAGCAGTTCTTC.

V and J are TRBV7-9 and TRBJ2-2; D remains ambiguous. Germline CDR1 SEHNR, CDR2 FQNEAQ (reference sequence). The CDR3 contains 16 residues. The V end was cut by 2 bases, the J end by 0 bases, with 10 bases between. DNA of the CDR3: TGTGCCAGCAGCTTATCGAGAAACGCGAACACCGGGGAGCTGTTTTTT. Translation: CASSLSRNANTGELFF.

This clone was counted many times. V gene TRBV15 combines with J gene TRBJ2-7; 10 nucleotides line up with TRBD2. CDR3 length: 19 residues. Germline lookup yields CDR1 LNHNV and CDR2 YYDKDF (reference sequence). J lost 0 bases, V lost 1 base, and 12 bases had no gene match. The CDR3 bases are TGTGCCACCAGCAGAGCCCCGACTAGCGGGCCTATCCGCTCCTACGAGCAGTACTTC. Protein sequence: CATSRAPTSGPIRSYEQYF.

As concerns this clone: The same CDR3 is also encoded by other DNA sequences in this sample. DNA of the CDR3: TGTGCCAGCAGCTTTAGCTCTGGGGCCAACGTCCTGACTTTC. The encoded protein is CASSFSSGANVLTF. The chain joins TRBV7-9 to TRBJ2-6; D uncertain. CDR1 is SEHNR, CDR2 FQNEAQ, per germline (reference sequence). This CDR3 has 14 amino acids. The V end was cut by 3 bases, the J end by 0 bases, with 3 bases between.